Below, 26 T cell receptor beta chains from the same sample are listed, as sequenced in a study of T cell responses to AZD1222 COVID-19 vaccine. Data came from immunoSEQ multiplex PCR; TCRdb stores just in-frame clones and leaves some out. The data contain some 150,000 clones, roughly 90% of them singletons. Material: peripheral blood, obtained 28 days after the second AZD1222 dose. The receptors come from an adult who received the AZD1222 COVID-19 vaccine.

V usage is TRBV13 and J usage is TRBJ2-7; TRBD1 aligns across 9 bases. Trimming at V came to 5 bases and at J to 5 bases, leaving 7 bases not matched to a gene. This CDR3 comprises 14 residues. Germline CDR1 reads PRHDT; CDR2 reads FYEKMQ (reference sequence). The CDR3 loop reads CASSINRGQNEQYF. CDR3 nucleotides: TGTGCCAGCAGCATAAACAGGGGGCAGAACGAGCAGTACTTC.

The J gene is TRBJ2-7, the V gene TRBV12-3 or TRBV12-4; D gene uncertain. The CDR3 spans 12 residues. Trimming shortened V by 3 bases and J by 6 bases, and 9 bases separated the two germline ends. In nucleotides, the CDR3 is TGTGCCAGCAGTTTGCAAGGGATCGAGCAGTACTTC. Translating it yields CASSLQGIEQYF.

This sequence joins TRBV27 and TRBJ2-7, with D uncertain. The CDR3 is made up of 12 amino acids. The germline V and J ends were trimmed by 2 bases and 4 bases, with 6 bases remaining between them. CDR1 MNHEY and CDR2 SMNVEV come from the germline V gene (reference sequence). The CDR3 DNA reads as TGTGCCAGCAGTTTAACTGGGTACGAGCAGTACTTC. Protein product: CASSLTGYEQYF.

The CDR3 loop is CASSLGVEDLQHF. CDR3 nucleotides: TGTGCCAGCAGCTTGGGGGTTGAGGACCTCCAGCATTTT. The V gene is TRBV5-4, the J gene TRBJ1-5, with unresolved D. Trimming took off 0 bases at V and 12 bases at J, with 13 bases between the two ends. Per germline, CDR1 SGHNT and CDR2 YYREEE (reference sequence). This CDR3 is built from 13 residues.

This chain joins TRBV21-1 and TRBJ1-2. TRBV21-1 is reported as a pseudogene. CDR3 length: 16 amino acids. CDR3 residues: CASSKARGTPSGGYTF. In DNA, the CDR3 is TGTGCCAGCAGCAAAGCGCGGGGTACCCCCTCCGGGGGCTACACCTTC.

V gene TRBV5-1 combines with J gene TRBJ2-2, with D tentatively TRBD2 (5 bases). V was pared by 1 base and J by 1 base, with 14 bases between. The CDR3 extends over 17 amino acids. Germline V gives CDR1 SGHRS, CDR2 YFSETQ. This CDR3 is CASSLFVPGMNTGELFF. In DNA, the CDR3 is TGCGCCAGCAGCTTGTTTGTTCCGGGGATGAACACCGGGGAGCTGTTTTTT.

V usage is TRBV9 and J usage is TRBJ2-1, with D possibly being TRBD1 (6 bases). V gave up 0 bases and J gave up 3 bases, with 13 bases separating them. The CDR3 runs to 16 residues. Germline V gives CDR1 SGDLS, CDR2 YYNGEE. The CDR3 region has the DNA TGTGCCAGCAGCGTAGAAGGGGGAGTACACTACAATGAGCAGTTCTTC. This sequence encodes CASSVEGGVHYNEQFF.

V usage is TRBV29-1 and J usage is TRBJ1-1; 9 bases align to TRBD1. The CDR3 is 18 residues long. Unmatched junction bases numbered 18, after V lost 6 bases and J lost 1 base. Germline V gene lookup returns CDR1 SQVTM and CDR2 ANQGSEA. The CDR3 reads CSVRDHRGRGVENTEAFF. The CDR3 DNA is TGCAGCGTACGCGATCACAGGGGGCGTGGGGTGGAGAACACTGAAGCTTTCTTT.

The chain employs TRBV5-4 and TRBJ1-2; 7 nucleotides align to TRBD1. Trimming cost V 5 bases and J 4 bases; bases outside gene matches: 5. The CDR3 has 13 amino acids. CDR1 and CDR2 (germline): SGHNT, YYREEE (reference sequence). CDR3 sequence (DNA): TGTGCCAGCAGTTATGACAGGGCCTATGGCTACACCTTC. Translation: CASSYDRAYGYTF.

The chain uses TRBV19 and TRBJ1-2; no definite D call. This CDR3 region has 12 residues. The V gene's germline CDR1 is LNHDA and CDR2 SQIVND (reference sequence). V lost 7 bases and J lost 2, with 8 bases in between. The DNA for the CDR3 is TGTGCCAGTATGGCACAGAACTATGGCTACACCTTC. As protein: CASMAQNYGYTF.

The J gene is TRBJ2-6, the V gene TRBV18; D is undetermined. The V end was cut by 3 bases, the J end by 0 bases, with 9 bases between. Germline-derived CDR1 and CDR2 are KGHSH and LQKENI. The CDR3 consists of 16 residues. The chain's CDR3 is CASSPSQLSGANVLTF. In DNA, the CDR3 is TGTGCCAGCTCACCGTCCCAACTCTCTGGGGCCAACGTCCTGACTTTC.

This CDR3 is CASSALEGDQPQHF. The CDR3 DNA reads TGTGCCAGCAGTGCCCTCGAGGGGGATCAGCCCCAGCATTTT. This sequence joins TRBV28 and TRBJ1-5; the D gene is possibly TRBD1 (6 bases). CDR1 and CDR2 (germline): MDHEN, SYDVKM. V was clipped by 5 bases and J by 5 bases, with 13 bases between them. The CDR3 contains 14 residues. Filled out from reference TRBV28 and TRBJ1-5, the complete variable domain reads DVKVTQSSRYLVKRTGEKVFLECVQDMDHENMFWYRQDPGLGLRLIYFSYDVKMKEKGDIPEGYSVSREKKERFSLILESASTNQTSMYLCASSALEGDQPQHFGDGTRLSIL.

The CDR3 sequence: CASSLTGVTYEQYF. The CDR3 nucleotides read TGTGCCAGCAGTTTAACGGGAGTCACCTACGAGCAGTACTTC. The chain combines TRBV28 with TRBJ2-7; tentatively, D is TRBD2 (6 bases). The CDR3 contains 14 residues. Germline CDR1 MDHEN, CDR2 SYDVKM. V was clipped by 2 bases and J by 2 bases, with 10 bases between them.

V gene TRBV19 combines with J gene TRBJ2-3; 16 bases are a match to TRBD2. The germline V gene has CDR1 LNHDA and CDR2 SQIVND (reference sequence). V shed 7 bases, J shed 3 bases, and the junction held 10 bases outside the gene matches. The CDR3 length is 18 residues. For the CDR3, the DNA is TGTGCCAGTAATCCGGGACTAGCGGGAGGGTCTGATACAGATACGCAGTATTTT. This translates into CASNPGLAGGSDTDTQYF. Based on the CDR3 plus reference TRBV19 and TRBJ2-3, the full variable domain is DGGITQSPKYLFRKEGQNVTLSCEQNLNHDAMYWYRQDPGQGLRLIYYSQIVNDFQKGDIAEGYSVSREKKESFPLTVTSAQKNPTAFYLCASNPGLAGGSDTDTQYFGPGTRLTVL.

In regard to this clone: Mismatch with germline at one junction end may stem from a read error. The V gene is TRBV5-5, the J gene TRBJ2-7; D is uncertain. This CDR3 region has 15 residues. The V gene's germline CDR1 is SGHKS and CDR2 YYEKEE (reference sequence). In nucleotides, the CDR3 is TGTGCCAGCAGCCCCCTTCCCTCGTCAACCCTCGCCTCACACTTC. Protein sequence: CASSPLPSSTLASHF.

The chain employs TRBV2 and TRBJ2-7; 10 positions match TRBD2. The germline gives CDR1 SNHLY, CDR2 FYNNEI. The length of the CDR3 is 13 residues. J was trimmed by 3 bases and V by 7 bases; bases with no gene match: 3. The CDR3 loop is CASTLAGRYEQYF. The CDR3 DNA reads TGTGCCAGCACACTAGCGGGACGCTACGAGCAGTACTTC. Combining the CDR3 with reference TRBV2 and TRBJ2-7 gives the whole variable domain EPEVTQTPSHQVTQMGQEVILRCVPISNHLYFYWYRQILGQKVEFLVSFYNNEISEKSEIFDDQFSVERPDGSNFTLKIRSTKLEDSAMYFCASTLAGRYEQYFGPGTRLTVT.

The chain carries TRBV9 and TRBJ2-7; 11 bases are a match to TRBD2. This CDR3 is 17 amino acids long. Germline assignment: CDR1 SGDLS and CDR2 YYNGEE. Losses at the gene ends were 3 bases for V and 3 bases for J; bases not matched to a gene: 11. The CDR3 bases are TGTGCCAGCAGCGCCCCCCCGGGGACTAGCGGAGACTACGAGCAGTACTTC. As protein: CASSAPPGTSGDYEQYF.

The chain carries TRBV7-6 and TRBJ2-1; TRBD2 matches at 8 bases. Germline CDR1 reads SGHVS; CDR2 reads FNYEAQ. The CDR3 has 16 amino acids. The V gene end was trimmed by 4 bases and the J gene end by 0 bases; junction bases not matched to a gene: 5. Here the CDR3 reads CASSYLSGGSYNEQFF. CDR3 coding DNA: TGTGCCAGCAGCTACCTCAGCGGGGGCTCCTACAATGAGCAGTTCTTC.

The chain employs TRBV7-2 and TRBJ2-5, with 7 bases matching TRBD2. Losses at the gene ends were 1 base for V and 5 bases for J; bases not matched to a gene: 7. CDR1 SGHTA and CDR2 FQGNSA come from the germline V gene. CDR3 length: 15 residues. The DNA for the CDR3 is TGTGCCAGCAGCTTAGGTGCGGGGGTATACGAGACCCAGTACTTC. Translating it yields CASSLGAGVYETQYF.

This clone has a handful of counts. V usage is TRBV10-1 and J usage is TRBJ2-1; 11 positions match TRBD2. V dropped 3 bases and J dropped 4; count of bases not matched to a gene: 14. This CDR3 has 19 amino acids. From germline, CDR1 is WNHNN and CDR2 SYGVQD (reference sequence). The CDR3: CASSESGTSGPYPYNEQFF. In DNA, the CDR3 is TGCGCCAGCAGTGAATCCGGGACTAGCGGCCCTTACCCGTACAATGAGCAGTTCTTC.

V and J are TRBV5-4 and TRBJ2-7; D ambiguous. Germline assignment: CDR1 SGHNT and CDR2 YYREEE (reference sequence). Trimming left V 0 bases short and J 2 bases short, with 6 bases between. CDR3 size: 13 residues. CDR3 sequence reads: CASSLAGPYEQYF. CDR3 DNA sequence: TGTGCCAGCAGCTTGGCCGGTCCCTACGAGCAGTACTTC.

V gene TRBV6-5 combines with J gene TRBJ1-1; 7 nucleotides align to TRBD1. The CDR3 is 13 residues long. Germline trimming cut 5 bases from V and 4 bases from J; bases unmatched to any gene: 4. Germline V gene sequence: CDR1 MNHEY, CDR2 SVGAGI. The CDR3 DNA follows: TGTGCCAGCAGTCTCCGACAGGGCACTGAAGCTTTCTTT. Translating gives CASSLRQGTEAFF.

The chain combines TRBV30 with TRBJ1-6; D unclear. Trimming removed 3 bases at V and 2 bases at J, with 8 bases between. The CDR3 loop spans 14 amino acids. Germline V gene lookup returns CDR1 GTSNPN and CDR2 SVGIG (reference sequence). The CDR3 DNA is TGTGCCTGGAGGGTGGGCACCTATAATTCACCCCTCCACTTT. Translated: CAWRVGTYNSPLHF.

The chain links TRBV24-1 to TRBJ1-2; TRBD1 matches 7 bases. The V segment lost 3 bases and the J segment 1 base; nucleotides outside the gene matches: 1. The length of the CDR3 is 14 residues. In germline, CDR1 is KGHDR, CDR2 SFDVKD. CDR3 sequence reads: CATSDGTDNYGYTF. CDR3 DNA sequence: TGTGCCACCAGTGATGGGACAGATAACTATGGCTACACCTTC.

Here the CDR3 reads CASSLSHRALSGYTF. The CDR3 DNA sequence: TGTGCCAGCAGTTTATCCCACAGGGCCCTATCCGGCTACACCTTC. This chain joins TRBV28 and TRBJ1-2; a possible D gene is TRBD1 (6 bases). CDR3 length equals 15 residues. Looked up from germline, CDR1 is MDHEN and CDR2 is SYDVKM. V was pared by 1 base and J by 8 bases, with 17 bases between.

V and J are TRBV28 and TRBJ1-6, with D tentatively TRBD1 (5 bases). The CDR3 totals 14 residues. Trimming removed 3 bases at V and 10 bases at J, with 13 bases between. From germline, CDR1 is MDHEN and CDR2 SYDVKM. CDR3 bases: TGTGCCAGCAGTTTGCCAGGGAAGGGGTCACCCCTCCACTTT. Translated, it gives CASSLPGKGSPLHF.